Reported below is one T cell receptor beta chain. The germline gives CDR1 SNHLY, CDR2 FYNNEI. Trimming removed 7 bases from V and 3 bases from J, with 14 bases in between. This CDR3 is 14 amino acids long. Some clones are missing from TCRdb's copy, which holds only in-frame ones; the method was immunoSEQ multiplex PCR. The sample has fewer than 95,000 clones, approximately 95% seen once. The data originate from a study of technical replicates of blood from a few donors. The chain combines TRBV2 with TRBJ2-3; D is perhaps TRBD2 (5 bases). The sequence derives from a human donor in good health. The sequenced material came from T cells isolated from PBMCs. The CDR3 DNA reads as TGTGCCAGCAATGGTGACCCGGGGACAGATACGCAGTATTTT. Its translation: CASNGDPGTDTQYF.